This T cell receptor (beta chain) is drawn from a study of beta chain features in type 1 diabetes. General observations from the study: Shortening of TCRB CDR3s, moderate but significant, appeared in all four CD4+ subsets of Type 1 diabetes patients.

The table lists this clone with many counts. Its antigen is unknown. The study reverse transcribed the entire isolated RNA, so it sequenced expressed TCRB transcripts. TCRdb's copy holds only in-frame clones and misses some; the assay was immunoSEQ multiplex PCR. The table records 150,000 to 200,000 clones, 6.5% to 8.5% of them present only once. Trimming took 5 bases from V and 7 from J; bases not matched to a gene: 11. The V gene's germline CDR1 is LNHNV and CDR2 YYDKDF (reference sequence). The CDR3 has 15 amino acids. A CD45RO/CCR7/CD25/CD127/CD95/CD27 panel sorted naive, central memory, regulatory and stem cell-like memory CD4+ cells.

The TCR was taken from a woman between 18 and 29 years old with type 1 diabetes. Specimen: central memory CD4+ T cells from blood. This chain uses TRBV15 with TRBJ1-5, with TRBD1 identical over 7 bases. CDR3 nucleotides: TGTGCCACCAGCGAACGGGGGCAGGGGGACCAGCCCCAGCATTTT. Translating gives CATSERGQGDQPQHF.